This T cell receptor beta chain was recorded in a study of T cell responses to AZD1222 COVID-19 vaccine. Clones were sequenced by immunoSEQ multiplex PCR, and TCRdb holds only the in-frame ones, with some missing. The sample has 150,000 to 200,000 clones; 85% to 90% are singletons. The TCR comes from an adult in good health. Sequencing was performed on peripheral blood, taken on day 0 of AZD1222 vaccination.

The CDR3 DNA sequence: TGTGCCACGCGCCTTGGGAATTCACCCCTCCACTTT. Translating it yields CATRLGNSPLHF. The chain carries TRBV7-9 and TRBJ1-6; D gene uncertain. V shed 10 bases and J shed 7 bases, with 11 bases lying between them. This CDR3 spans 12 amino acids. CDR1 is SEHNR, CDR2 FQNEAQ, per germline (reference sequence).